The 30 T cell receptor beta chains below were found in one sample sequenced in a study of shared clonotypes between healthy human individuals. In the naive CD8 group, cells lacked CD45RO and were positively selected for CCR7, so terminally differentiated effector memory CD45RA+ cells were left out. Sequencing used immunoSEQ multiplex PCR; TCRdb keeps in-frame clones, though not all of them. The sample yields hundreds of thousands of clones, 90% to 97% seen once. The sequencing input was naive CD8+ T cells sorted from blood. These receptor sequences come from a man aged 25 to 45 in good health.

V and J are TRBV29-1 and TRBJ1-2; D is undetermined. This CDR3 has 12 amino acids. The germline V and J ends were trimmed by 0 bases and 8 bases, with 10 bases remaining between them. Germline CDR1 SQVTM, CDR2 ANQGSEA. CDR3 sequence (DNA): TGCAGCGTTGAAGAAGGTGGTTTCGGCTACACCTTC. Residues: CSVEEGGFGYTF.

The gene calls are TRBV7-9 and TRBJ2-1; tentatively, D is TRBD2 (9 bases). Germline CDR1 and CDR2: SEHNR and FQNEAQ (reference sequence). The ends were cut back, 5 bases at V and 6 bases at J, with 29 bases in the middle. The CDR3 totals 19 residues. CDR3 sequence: CASSPTGETGLALGNEQFF. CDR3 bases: TGTGCCAGCAGCCCGACAGGGGAGACCGGACTAGCGCTAGGCAATGAGCAGTTCTTC.

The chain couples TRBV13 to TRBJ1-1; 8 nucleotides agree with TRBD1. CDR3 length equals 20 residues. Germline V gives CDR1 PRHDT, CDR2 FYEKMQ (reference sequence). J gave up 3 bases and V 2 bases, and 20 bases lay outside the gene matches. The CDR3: CASSLNFGTGKKVGYTEAFF. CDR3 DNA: TGTGCCAGCAGCTTAAACTTCGGGACAGGCAAAAAGGTAGGGTACACTGAAGCTTTCTTT.

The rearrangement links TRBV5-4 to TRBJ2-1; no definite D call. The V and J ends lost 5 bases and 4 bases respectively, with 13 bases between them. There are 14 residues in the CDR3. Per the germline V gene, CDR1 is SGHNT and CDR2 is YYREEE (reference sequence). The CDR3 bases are TGTGCCAGCAGTTTTGAATTAGTGTACAATGAGCAGTTCTTC. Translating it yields CASSFELVYNEQFF.

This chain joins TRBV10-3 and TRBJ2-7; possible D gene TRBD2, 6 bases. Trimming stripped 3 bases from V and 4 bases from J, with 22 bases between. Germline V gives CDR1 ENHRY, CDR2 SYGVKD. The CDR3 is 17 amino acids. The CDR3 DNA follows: TGTGCCATCAGTGAATTAGCGGAAGGCCCGTTAATATACGAGCAGTACTTC. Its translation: CAISELAEGPLIYEQYF.

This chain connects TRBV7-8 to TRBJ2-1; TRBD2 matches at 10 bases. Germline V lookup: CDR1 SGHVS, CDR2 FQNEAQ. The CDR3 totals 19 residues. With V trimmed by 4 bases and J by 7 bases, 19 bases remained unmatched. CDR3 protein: CASSSSTGLAQGFGNEQFF. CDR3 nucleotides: TGTGCCAGCAGCTCTTCAACGGGACTAGCGCAAGGCTTCGGAAATGAGCAGTTCTTC.

CDR3 sequence reads: CASRGGVGTEAFF. CDR3 nucleotides: TGTGCCAGCAGAGGGGGTGTTGGCACTGAAGCTTTCTTT. The chain combines TRBV6-5 with TRBJ1-1; D is perhaps TRBD1 (6 bases). The ends were cut back, 6 bases at V and 4 bases at J, with 12 bases in the middle. This CDR3 has 13 amino acids. Germline V gene sequence: CDR1 MNHEY, CDR2 SVGAGI.

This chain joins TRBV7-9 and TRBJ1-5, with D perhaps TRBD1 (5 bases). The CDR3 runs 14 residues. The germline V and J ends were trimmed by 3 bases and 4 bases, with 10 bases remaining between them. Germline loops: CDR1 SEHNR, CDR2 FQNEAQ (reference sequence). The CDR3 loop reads CASSLGGTNQPQHF. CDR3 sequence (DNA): TGTGCCAGCAGCTTGGGAGGGACGAATCAGCCCCAGCATTTT.

CDR3 residues: CASSELAAQPYNEQFF. The CDR3 DNA follows: TGCGCCAGCAGTGAGTTGGCCGCACAACCCTACAATGAGCAGTTCTTC. The chain links TRBV10-1 to TRBJ2-1; D remains unclear. V lost 1 base to trimming and J lost 2 bases, with 12 bases between them. The CDR3 is 16 residues long. The germline V gene has CDR1 WNHNN and CDR2 SYGVQD (reference sequence).

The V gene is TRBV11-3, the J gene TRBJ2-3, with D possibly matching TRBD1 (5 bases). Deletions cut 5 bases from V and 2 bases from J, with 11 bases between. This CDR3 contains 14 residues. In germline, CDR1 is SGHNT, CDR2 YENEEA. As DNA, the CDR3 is TGTGCCAGCAGCCTCGGACACCTCACAGATACGCAGTATTTT. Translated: CASSLGHLTDTQYF.

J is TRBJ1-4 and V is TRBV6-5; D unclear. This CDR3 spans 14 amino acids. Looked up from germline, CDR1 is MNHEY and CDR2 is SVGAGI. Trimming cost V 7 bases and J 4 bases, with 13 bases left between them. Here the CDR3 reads CASTTTPDNEKLFF. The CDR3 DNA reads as TGTGCCAGCACCACGACACCGGATAATGAAAAACTGTTTTTT.

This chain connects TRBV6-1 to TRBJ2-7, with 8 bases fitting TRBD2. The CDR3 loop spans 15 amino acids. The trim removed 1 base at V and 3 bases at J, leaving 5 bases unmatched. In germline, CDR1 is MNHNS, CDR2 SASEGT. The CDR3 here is CASSEVALAGYEQYF. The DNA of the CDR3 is TGTGCCAGCAGTGAAGTGGCTCTAGCGGGCTACGAGCAGTACTTC.

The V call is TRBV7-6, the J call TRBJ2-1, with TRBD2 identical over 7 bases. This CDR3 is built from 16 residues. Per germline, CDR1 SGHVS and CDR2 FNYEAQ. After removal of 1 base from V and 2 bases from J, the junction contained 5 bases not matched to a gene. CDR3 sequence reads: CASSLVVLAAYNEQFF. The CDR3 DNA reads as TGTGCCAGCAGCTTAGTCGTCCTAGCGGCCTACAATGAGCAGTTCTTC.

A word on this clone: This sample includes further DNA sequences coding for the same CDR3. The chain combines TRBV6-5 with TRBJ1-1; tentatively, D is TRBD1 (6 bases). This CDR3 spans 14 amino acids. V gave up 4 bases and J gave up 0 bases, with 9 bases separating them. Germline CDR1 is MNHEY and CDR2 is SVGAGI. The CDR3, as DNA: TGTGCCAGCAGTTTTCAGGGGCTGAACACTGAAGCTTTCTTT. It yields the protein CASSFQGLNTEAFF.

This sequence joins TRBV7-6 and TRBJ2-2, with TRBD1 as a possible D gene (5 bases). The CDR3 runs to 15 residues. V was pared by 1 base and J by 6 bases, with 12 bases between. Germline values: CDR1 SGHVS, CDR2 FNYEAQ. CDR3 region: CASSLGQGTAGELFF. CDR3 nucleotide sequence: TGTGCCAGCAGCTTAGGGCAGGGTACCGCCGGGGAGCTGTTTTTT.

The CDR3 DNA is TGCGCCAGCAGCATCGCCGGGGGAAGGAATCAGCCCCAGCATTTT. Its protein is CASSIAGGRNQPQHF. The genes are TRBV5-1 and TRBJ1-5; D is perhaps TRBD1 (5 bases). The CDR3 consists of 15 residues. Germline lookup yields CDR1 SGHRS and CDR2 YFSETQ. Trimming cost V 4 bases and J 4 bases, with 15 bases left between them.

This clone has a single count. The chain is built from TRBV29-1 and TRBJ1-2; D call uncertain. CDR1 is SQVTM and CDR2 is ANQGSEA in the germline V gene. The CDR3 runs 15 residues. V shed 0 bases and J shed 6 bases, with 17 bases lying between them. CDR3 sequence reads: CSVEDDLTLANGYTF. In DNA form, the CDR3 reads TGCAGCGTTGAAGATGACCTGACTCTTGCTAATGGCTACACCTTC. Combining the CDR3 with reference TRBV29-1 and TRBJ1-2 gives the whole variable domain SAVISQKPSRDICQRGTSLTIQCQVDSQVTMMFWYRQQPGQSLTLIATANQGSEATYESGFVIDKFPISRPNLTFSTLTVSNMSPEDSSIYLCSVEDDLTLANGYTFGSGTRLTVV.

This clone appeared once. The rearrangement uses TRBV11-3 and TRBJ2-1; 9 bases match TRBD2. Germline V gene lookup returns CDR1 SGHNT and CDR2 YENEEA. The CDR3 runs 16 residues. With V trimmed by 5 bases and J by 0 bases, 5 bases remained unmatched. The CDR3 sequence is CASSTRLADSYNEQFF. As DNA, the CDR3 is TGTGCCAGCAGCACCAGACTAGCGGACTCCTACAATGAGCAGTTCTTC.

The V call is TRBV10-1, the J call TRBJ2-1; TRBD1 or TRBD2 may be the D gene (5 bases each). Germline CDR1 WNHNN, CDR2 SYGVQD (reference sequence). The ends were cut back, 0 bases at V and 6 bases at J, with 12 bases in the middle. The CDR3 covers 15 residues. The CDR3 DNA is TGCGCCAGCAGTGAGTCTGGGGGTGCAGGCAATGAGCAGTTCTTC. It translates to CASSESGGAGNEQFF.

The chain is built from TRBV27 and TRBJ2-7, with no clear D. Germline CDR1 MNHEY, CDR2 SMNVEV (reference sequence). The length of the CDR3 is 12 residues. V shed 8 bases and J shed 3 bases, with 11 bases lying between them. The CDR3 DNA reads TGTGCCAGCCGGAATGTCTTCTACGAGCAGTACTTC. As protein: CASRNVFYEQYF.

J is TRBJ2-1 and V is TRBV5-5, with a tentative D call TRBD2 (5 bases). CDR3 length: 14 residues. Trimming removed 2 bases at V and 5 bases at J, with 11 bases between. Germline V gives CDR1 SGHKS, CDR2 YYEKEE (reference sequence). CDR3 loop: CASSFSGFDNEQFF. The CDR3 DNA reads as TGTGCCAGCAGCTTCAGCGGCTTTGACAATGAGCAGTTCTTC.

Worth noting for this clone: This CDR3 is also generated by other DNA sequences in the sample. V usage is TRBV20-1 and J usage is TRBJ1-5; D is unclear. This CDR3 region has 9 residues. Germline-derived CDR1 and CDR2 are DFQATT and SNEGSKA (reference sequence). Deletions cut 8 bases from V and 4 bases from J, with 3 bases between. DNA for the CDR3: TGCAGTACGAATCAGCCCCAGCATTTT. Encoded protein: CSTNQPQHF.

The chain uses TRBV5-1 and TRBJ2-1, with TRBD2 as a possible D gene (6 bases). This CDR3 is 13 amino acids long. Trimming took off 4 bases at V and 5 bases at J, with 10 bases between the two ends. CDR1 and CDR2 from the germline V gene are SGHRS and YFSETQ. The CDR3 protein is CASSAGSHNEQFF. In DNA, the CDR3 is TGCGCCAGCAGCGCGGGATCCCACAATGAGCAGTTCTTC. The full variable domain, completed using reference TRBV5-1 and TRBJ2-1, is KAGVTQTPRYLIKTRGQQVTLSCSPISGHRSVSWYQQTPGQGLQFLFEYFSETQRNKGNFPGRFSGRQFSNSRSEMNVSTLELGDSALYLCASSAGSHNEQFFGPGTRLTVL.

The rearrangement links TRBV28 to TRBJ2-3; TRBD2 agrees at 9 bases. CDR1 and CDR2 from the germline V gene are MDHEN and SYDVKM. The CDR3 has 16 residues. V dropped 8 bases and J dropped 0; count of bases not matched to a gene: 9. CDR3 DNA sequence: TGTGCCAGCGAATACGCTAGCGGGACTAGCACAGATACGCAGTATTTT. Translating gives CASEYASGTSTDTQYF.

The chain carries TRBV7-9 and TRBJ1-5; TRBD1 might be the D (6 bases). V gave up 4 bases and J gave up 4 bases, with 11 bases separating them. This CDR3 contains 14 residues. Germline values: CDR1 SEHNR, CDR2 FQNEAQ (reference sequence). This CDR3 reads CASSSPGENQPQHF. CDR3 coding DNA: TGTGCCAGCAGCTCCCCAGGGGAGAATCAGCCCCAGCATTTT.

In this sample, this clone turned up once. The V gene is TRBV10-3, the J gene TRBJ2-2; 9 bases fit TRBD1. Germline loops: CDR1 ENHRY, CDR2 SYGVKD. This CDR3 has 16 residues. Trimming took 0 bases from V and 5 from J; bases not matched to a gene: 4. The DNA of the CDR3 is TGTGCCATCAGTGAGTCGGGACAGGGAGGAACCGGGGAGCTGTTTTTT. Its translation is CAISESGQGGTGELFF.

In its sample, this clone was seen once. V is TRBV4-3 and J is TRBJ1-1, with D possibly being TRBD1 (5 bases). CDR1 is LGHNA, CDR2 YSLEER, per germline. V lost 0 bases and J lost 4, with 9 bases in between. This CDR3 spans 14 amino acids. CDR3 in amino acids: CASSQDVGGTEAFF. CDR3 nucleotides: TGCGCCAGCAGCCAAGATGTCGGGGGCACTGAAGCTTTCTTT.

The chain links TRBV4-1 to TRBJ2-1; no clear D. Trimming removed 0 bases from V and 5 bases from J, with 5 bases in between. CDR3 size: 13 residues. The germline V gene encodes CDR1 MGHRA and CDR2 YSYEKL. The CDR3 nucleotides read TGCGCCAGCAGCCAAGATTCGCACAATGAGCAGTTCTTC. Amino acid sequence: CASSQDSHNEQFF.

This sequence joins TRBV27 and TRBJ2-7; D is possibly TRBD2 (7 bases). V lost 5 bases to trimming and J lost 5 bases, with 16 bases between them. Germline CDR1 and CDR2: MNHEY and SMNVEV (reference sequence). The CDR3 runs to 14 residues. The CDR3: CASSLFRGGDEQYF. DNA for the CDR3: TGTGCCAGCAGTCTTTTCCGAGGGGGGGACGAGCAGTACTTC.

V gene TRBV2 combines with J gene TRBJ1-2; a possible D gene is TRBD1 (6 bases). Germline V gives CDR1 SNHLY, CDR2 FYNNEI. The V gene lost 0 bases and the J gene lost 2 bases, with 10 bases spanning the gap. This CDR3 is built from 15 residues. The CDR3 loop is CASSEAPTGNYGYTF. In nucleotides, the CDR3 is TGTGCCAGCAGTGAAGCGCCTACAGGGAACTATGGCTACACCTTC.